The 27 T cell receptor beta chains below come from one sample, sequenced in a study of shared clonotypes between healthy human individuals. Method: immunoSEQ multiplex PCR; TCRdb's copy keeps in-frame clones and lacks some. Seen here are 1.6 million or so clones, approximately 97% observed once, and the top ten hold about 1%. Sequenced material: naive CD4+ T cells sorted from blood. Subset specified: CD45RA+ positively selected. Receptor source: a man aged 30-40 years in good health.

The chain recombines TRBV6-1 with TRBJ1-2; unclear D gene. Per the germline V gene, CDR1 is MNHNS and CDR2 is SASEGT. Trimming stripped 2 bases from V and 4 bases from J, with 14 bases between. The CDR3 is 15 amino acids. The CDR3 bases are TGTGCCAGCAGTGAATCCTGGCTCGGTAGCTATGGCTACACCTTC. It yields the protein CASSESWLGSYGYTF.

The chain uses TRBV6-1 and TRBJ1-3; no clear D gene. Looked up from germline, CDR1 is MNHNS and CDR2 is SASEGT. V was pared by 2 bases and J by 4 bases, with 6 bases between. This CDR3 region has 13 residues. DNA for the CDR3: TGTGCCAGCAGTGAACTATCCGGAAACACCATATATTTT. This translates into CASSELSGNTIYF.

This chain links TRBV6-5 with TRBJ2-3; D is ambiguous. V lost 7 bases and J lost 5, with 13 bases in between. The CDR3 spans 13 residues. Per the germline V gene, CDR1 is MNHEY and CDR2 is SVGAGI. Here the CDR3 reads CASTSDRVDTQYF. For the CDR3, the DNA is TGTGCCAGCACCTCGGACCGCGTAGATACGCAGTATTTT.

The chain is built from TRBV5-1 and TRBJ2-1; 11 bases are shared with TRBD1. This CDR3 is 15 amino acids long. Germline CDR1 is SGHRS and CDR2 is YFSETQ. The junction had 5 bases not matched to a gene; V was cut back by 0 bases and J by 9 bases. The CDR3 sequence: CASSLARTGGTEQFF. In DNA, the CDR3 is TGCGCCAGCAGCTTGGCTAGGACAGGGGGCACTGAGCAGTTCTTC.

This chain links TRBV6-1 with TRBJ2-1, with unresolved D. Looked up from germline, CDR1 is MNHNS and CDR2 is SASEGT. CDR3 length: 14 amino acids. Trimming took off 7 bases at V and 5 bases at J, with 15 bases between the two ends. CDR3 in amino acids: CASKRISPDNEQFF. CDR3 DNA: TGTGCCAGCAAAAGGATCTCACCTGACAATGAGCAGTTCTTC.

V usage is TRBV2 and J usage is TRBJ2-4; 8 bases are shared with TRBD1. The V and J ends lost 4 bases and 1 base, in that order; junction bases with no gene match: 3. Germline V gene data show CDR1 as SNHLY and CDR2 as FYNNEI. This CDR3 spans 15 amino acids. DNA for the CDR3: TGTGCCAGCAGTGTGGCAGGGGGCGCCAAAAACATTCAGTACTTC. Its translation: CASSVAGGAKNIQYF.

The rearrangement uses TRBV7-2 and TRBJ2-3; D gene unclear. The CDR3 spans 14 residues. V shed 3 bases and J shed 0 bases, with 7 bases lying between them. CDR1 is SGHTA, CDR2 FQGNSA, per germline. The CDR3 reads CASSFVQSTDTQYF. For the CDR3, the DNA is TGTGCCAGCAGCTTTGTCCAGAGCACAGATACGCAGTATTTT.

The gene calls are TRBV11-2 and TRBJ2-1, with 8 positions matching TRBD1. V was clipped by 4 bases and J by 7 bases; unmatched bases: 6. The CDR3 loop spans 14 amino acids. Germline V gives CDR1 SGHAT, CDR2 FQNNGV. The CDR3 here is CASSSGTGMNEQFF. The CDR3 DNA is TGTGCCAGCAGCTCCGGGACAGGTATGAATGAGCAGTTCTTC.

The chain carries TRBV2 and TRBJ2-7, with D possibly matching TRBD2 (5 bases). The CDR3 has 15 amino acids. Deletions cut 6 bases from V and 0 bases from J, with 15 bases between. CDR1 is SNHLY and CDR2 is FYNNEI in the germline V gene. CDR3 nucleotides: TGTGCCAGCAGAGCCGGGAAGTTGAGCTCCTACGAGCAGTACTTC. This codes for CASRAGKLSSYEQYF.

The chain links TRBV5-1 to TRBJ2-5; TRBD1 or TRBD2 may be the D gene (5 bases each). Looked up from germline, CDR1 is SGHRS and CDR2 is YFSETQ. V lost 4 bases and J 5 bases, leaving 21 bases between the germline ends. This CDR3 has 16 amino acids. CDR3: CASSPYLGTATETQYF. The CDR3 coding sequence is TGCGCCAGCAGCCCCTACCTTGGGACGGCCACCGAGACCCAGTACTTC.

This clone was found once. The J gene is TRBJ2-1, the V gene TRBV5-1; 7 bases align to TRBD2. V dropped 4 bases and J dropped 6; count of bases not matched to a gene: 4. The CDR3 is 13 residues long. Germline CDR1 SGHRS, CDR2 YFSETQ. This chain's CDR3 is CASSMTSLNEQFF. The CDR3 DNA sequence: TGCGCCAGCAGCATGACTAGCCTCAATGAGCAGTTCTTC.

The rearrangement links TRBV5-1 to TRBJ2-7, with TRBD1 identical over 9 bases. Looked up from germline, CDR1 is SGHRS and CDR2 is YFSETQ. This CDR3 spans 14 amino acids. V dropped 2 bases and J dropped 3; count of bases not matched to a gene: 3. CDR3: CASSFGDRDYEQYF. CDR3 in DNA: TGCGCCAGCAGCTTCGGGGACAGGGACTACGAGCAGTACTTC.

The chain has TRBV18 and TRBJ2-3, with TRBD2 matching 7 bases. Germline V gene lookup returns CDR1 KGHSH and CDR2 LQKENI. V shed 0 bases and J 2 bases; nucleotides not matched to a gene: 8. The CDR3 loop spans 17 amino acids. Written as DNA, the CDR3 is TGTGCCAGCTCACCACCTTTAGGGGAGGGAGTCACAGATACGCAGTATTTT. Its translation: CASSPPLGEGVTDTQYF.

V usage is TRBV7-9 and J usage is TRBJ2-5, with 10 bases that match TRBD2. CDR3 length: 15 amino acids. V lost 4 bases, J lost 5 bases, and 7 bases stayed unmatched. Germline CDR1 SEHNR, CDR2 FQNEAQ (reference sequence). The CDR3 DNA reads TGTGCCAGCAGCTGGTTAGCGGGAGGTGGGGAGACCCAGTACTTC. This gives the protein CASSWLAGGGETQYF.

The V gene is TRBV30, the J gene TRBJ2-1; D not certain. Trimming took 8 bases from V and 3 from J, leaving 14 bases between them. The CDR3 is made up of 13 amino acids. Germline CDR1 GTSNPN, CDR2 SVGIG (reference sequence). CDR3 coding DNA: TGTGCCGGGGTGGGTATTGGCTACAATGAGCAGTTCTTC. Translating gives CAGVGIGYNEQFF.

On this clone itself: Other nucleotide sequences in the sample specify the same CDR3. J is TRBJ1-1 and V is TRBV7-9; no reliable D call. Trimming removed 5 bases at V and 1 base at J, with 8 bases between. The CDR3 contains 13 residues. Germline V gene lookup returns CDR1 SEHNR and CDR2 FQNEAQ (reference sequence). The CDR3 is CASSLVRNTEAFF. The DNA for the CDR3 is TGTGCCAGCAGCCTAGTACGGAACACTGAAGCTTTCTTT.

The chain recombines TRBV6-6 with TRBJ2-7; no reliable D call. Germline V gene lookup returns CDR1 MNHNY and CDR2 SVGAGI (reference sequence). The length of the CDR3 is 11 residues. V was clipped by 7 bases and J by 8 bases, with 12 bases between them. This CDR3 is CASTGPTQQYF. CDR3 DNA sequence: TGTGCCAGCACCGGGCCGACCCAGCAGTACTTC.

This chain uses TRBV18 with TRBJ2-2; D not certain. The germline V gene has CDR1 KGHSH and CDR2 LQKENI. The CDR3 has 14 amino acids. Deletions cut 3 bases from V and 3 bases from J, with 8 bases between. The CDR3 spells CASSPGSYTGELFF. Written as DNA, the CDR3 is TGTGCCAGCTCACCGGGAAGTTACACCGGGGAGCTGTTTTTT.

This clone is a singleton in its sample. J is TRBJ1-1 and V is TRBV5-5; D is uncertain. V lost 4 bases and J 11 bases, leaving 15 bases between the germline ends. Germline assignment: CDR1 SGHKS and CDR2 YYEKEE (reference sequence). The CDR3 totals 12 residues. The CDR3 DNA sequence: TGTGCCAGCAGCCCTGAGGAGAGGGCCGCTTTCTTT. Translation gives CASSPEERAAFF.

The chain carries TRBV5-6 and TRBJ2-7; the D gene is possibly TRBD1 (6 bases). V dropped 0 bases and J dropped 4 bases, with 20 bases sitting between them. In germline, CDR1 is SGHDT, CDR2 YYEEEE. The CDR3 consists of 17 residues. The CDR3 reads CASSLVGSLGAQYEQYF. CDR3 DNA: TGTGCCAGCAGCTTGGTGGGCTCGTTGGGGGCCCAGTACGAGCAGTACTTC.

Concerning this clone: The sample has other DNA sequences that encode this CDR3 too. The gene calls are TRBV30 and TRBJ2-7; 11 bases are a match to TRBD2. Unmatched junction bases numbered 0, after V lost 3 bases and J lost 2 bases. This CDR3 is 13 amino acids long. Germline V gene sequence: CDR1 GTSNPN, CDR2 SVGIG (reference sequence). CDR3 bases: TGTGCCTGGAGACTAGCGGGGGCCTACGAGCAGTACTTC. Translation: CAWRLAGAYEQYF.

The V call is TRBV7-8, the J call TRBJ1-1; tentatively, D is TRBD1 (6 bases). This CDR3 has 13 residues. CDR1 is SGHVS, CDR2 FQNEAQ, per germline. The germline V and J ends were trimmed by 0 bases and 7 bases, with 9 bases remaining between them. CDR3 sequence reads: CASSLARGNEAFF. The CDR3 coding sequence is TGTGCCAGCAGCTTAGCCAGGGGCAATGAAGCTTTCTTT.

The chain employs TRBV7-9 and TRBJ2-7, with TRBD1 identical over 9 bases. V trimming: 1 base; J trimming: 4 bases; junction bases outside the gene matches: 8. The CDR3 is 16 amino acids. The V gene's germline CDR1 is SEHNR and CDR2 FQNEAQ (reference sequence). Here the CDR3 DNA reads TGTGCCAGCAGCTTAGGAGACGGGACAGGGTCGTACGAGCAGTACTTC. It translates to CASSLGDGTGSYEQYF.

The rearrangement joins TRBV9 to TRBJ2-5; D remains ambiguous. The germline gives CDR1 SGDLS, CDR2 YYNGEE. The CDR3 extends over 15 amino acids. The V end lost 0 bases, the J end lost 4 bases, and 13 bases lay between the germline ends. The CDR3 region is CASSVVAVAGETQYF. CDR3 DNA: TGTGCCAGCAGCGTAGTGGCAGTTGCTGGAGAGACCCAGTACTTC. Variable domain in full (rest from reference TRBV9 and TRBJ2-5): DSGVTQTPKHLITATGQRVTLRCSPRSGDLSVYWYQQSLDQGLQFLIQYYNGEERAKGNILERFSAQQFPDLHSELNLSSLELGDSALYFCASSVVAVAGETQYFGPGTRLLVL.

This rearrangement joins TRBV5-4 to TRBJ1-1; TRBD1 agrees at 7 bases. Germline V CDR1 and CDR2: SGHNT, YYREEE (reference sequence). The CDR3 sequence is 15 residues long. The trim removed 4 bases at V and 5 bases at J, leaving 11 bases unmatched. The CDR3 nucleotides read TGTGCCAGCAGCGAAACAACAGGGGTTTGGACTGAAGCTTTCTTT. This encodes CASSETTGVWTEAFF.

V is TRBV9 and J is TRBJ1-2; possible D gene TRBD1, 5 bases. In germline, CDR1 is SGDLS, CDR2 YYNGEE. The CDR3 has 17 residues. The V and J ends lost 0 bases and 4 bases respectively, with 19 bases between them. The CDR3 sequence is CASSVGPGGVGTYGYTF. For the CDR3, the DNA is TGTGCCAGCAGCGTAGGGCCAGGAGGGGTCGGTACCTATGGCTACACCTTC.

In nucleotides, the CDR3 is TGTGCCAGCAGTGGACTAGCGGGAGTCTCTGAGCAGTTCTTC. This codes for CASSGLAGVSEQFF. V and J are TRBV6-1 and TRBJ2-1; 12 bases line up with TRBD2. Germline loops: CDR1 MNHNS, CDR2 SASEGT. Trimming removed 4 bases from V and 9 bases from J; junction bases left unmatched: 4. The CDR3 totals 14 residues.